This T cell receptor (beta chain) was documented in a study of T-cell reconstitution after alpha-beta-depleted transplantation in children listed by TCRdb under 2016. Notes on the research overall: Using TCR repertoire profiling, the study followed T-cell immune reconstitution in a quantitative way in children after TCRalphabeta/CD19-depleted allogeneic hematopoietic cell transplantation.

CDR1 and CDR2 were assigned from the germline V gene (reference sequence) as LGHDT and YNNKEL. Trimming removed 4 bases from V and 4 bases from J; the gene matches leave 7 bases unexplained. Counted from cysteine to phenylalanine, this CDR3 has 15 amino acids. The CDR3 DNA has 45 bases and is translated from base 1. This clonotype was observed at least ten times. It has no known antigen specificity. No base quality information exists; no much larger clone differs at one position. Libraries were built with PCR. Sequenced on an Illumina HiSeq 2500. To normalize quantification of the TCRbeta repertoire, the TCR libraries were built with molecular barcoding that relied on unique molecular identifiers. Clones were called with MiXCR by TCRdb after fastp trimmed the public reads at Q25, and only in-frame beta chains were retained. Each CDR3 protein appears once, grouped with its most common genes and DNA. This sample lists 200,000 to 250,000 distinct CDR3 sequences; approximately 9.5% were detected once. Approximately 6.2% of the sample comes from the top ten.

The rearrangement joined TRBV3-1 to TRBJ2-1; 7 bases in the junction line up with TRBD1. This specimen consisted of PBMCs from the stem cell graft donor, obtained from the stem cell graft. The clonotype comes from a human donor who donated a stem cell graft to a child with acute lymphoblastic leukemia. CDR3 reads: CASSPGTASYNEQFF. The sequenced DNA is TGTGCCAGCAGCCCCGGGACAGCCTCTTACAATGAGCAGTTCTTC.